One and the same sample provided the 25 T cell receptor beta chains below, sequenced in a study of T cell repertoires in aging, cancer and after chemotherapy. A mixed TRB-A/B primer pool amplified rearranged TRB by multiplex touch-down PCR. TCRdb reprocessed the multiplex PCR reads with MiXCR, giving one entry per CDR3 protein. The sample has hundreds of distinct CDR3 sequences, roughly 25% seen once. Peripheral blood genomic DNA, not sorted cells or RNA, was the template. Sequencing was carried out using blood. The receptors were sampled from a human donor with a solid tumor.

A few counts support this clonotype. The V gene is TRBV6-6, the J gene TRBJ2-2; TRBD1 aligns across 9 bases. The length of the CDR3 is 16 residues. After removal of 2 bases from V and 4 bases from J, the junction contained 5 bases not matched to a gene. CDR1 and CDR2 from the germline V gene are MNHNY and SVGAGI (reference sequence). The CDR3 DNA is TGTGCCAGCAGTTACGAAACAGGGGGCCGCACCGGGGAGCTGTTTTTT. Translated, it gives CASSYETGGRTGELFF.

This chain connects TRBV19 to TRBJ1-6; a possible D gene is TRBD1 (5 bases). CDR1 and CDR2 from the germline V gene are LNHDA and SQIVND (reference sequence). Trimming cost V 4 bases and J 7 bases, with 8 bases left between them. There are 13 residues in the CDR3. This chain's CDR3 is CASSRRGNSPLHF. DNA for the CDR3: TGTGCCAGTAGTAGGAGGGGCAATTCACCCCTCCACTTT.

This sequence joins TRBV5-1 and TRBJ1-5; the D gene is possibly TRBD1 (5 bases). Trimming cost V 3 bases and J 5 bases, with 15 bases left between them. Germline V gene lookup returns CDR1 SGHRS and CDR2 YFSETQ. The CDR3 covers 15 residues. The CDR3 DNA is TGCGCCAGCAGCTCGGGGGGAGGGAGCGATCAGCCCCAGCATTTT. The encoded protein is CASSSGGGSDQPQHF. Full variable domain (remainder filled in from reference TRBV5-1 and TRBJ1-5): KAGVTQTPRYLIKTRGQQVTLSCSPISGHRSVSWYQQTPGQGLQFLFEYFSETQRNKGNFPGRFSGRQFSNSRSEMNVSTLELGDSALYLCASSSGGGSDQPQHFGDGTRLSIL.

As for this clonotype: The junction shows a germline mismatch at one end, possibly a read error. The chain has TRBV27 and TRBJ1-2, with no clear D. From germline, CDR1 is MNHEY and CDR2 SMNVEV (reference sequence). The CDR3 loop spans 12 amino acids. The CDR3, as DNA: TGTGCCAGCAGTTCAAGAAACTGTGGCTACACCTTC. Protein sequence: CASSSRNCGYTF.

CDR3 loop: CSARDPRLAGGRRATDTQYF. The CDR3 coding sequence is TGCAGTGCTAGAGATCCAAGACTAGCGGGGGGGCGCCGGGCCACAGATACGCAGTATTTT. This chain connects TRBV20-1 to TRBJ2-3; 14 bases fit TRBD2. From germline, CDR1 is DFQATT and CDR2 SNEGSKA (reference sequence). V was clipped by 0 bases and J by 2 bases; unmatched bases: 13. The CDR3 is 20 residues long.

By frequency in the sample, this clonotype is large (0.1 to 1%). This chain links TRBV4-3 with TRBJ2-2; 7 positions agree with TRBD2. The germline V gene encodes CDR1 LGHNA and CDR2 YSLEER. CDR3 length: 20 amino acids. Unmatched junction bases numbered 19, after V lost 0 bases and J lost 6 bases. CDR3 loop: CASSQEWGGGILPRAGELFF. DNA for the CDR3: TGCGCCAGCAGCCAAGAGTGGGGGGGGGGAATCCTCCCACGGGCCGGGGAGCTGTTTTTT.

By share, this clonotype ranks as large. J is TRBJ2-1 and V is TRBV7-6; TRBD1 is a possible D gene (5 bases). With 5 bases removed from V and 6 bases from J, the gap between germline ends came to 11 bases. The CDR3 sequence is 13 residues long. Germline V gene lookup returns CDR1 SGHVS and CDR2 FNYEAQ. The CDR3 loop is CASSKGQGNEQFF. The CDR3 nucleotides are TGTGCCAGCAGCAAGGGGCAGGGCAATGAGCAGTTCTTC.

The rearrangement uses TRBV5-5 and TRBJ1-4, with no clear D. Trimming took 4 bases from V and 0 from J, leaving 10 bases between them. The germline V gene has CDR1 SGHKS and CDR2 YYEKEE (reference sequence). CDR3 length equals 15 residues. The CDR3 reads CASSPRTATNEKLFF. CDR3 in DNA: TGTGCCAGCAGCCCGAGGACGGCAACTAATGAAAAACTGTTTTTT.

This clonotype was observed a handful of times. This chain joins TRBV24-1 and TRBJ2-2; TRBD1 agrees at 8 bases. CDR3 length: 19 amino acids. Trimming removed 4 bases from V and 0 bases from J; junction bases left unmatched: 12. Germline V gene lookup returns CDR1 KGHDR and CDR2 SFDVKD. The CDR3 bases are TGTGCCACCAGTGAGAGAAACCCAGGGGGCTACACGAACACCGGGGAGCTGTTTTTT. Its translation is CATSERNPGGYTNTGELFF.

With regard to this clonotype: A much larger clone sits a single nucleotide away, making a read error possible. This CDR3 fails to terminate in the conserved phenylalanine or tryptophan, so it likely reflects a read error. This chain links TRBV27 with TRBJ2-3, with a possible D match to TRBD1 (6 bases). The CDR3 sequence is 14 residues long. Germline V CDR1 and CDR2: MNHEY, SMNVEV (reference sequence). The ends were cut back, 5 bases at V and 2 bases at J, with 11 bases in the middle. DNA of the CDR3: TGTGCCAGCAGTATAAACAGGGACACAGATACGCAGTATTCT. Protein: CASSINRDTDTQYS.

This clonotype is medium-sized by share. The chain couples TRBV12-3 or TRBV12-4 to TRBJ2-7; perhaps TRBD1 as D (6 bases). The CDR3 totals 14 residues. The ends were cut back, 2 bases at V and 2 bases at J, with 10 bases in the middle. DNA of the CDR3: TGTGCCAGCAGTTTAACAGGGCTCCCCTACGAGCAGTACTTC. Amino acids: CASSLTGLPYEQYF.

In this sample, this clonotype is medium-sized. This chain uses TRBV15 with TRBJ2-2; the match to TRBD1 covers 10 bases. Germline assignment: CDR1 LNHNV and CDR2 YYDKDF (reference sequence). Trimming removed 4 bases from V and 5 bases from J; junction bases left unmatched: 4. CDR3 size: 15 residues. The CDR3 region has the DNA TGTGCCACCAGCAAGGGACAGGGGCGGACCGGGGAGCTGTTTTTT. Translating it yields CATSKGQGRTGELFF.

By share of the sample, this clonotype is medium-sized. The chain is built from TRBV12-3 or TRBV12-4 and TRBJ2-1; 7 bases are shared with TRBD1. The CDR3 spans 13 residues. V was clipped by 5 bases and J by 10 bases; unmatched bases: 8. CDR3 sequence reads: CASSHGQAREQFF. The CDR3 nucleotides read TGTGCCAGCAGTCACGGACAGGCTCGGGAGCAGTTCTTC.

The CDR3 DNA follows: TGCAGTGCTAGAGTAGGGGAGGGGATTGCCGGGACCCAGTACTTC. Protein: CSARVGEGIAGTQYF. This rearrangement joins TRBV20-1 to TRBJ2-5, with 7 bases fitting TRBD2. CDR3 length equals 15 residues. J was trimmed by 7 bases and V by 1 base; bases with no gene match: 12. Germline V gene sequence: CDR1 DFQATT, CDR2 SNEGSKA (reference sequence).

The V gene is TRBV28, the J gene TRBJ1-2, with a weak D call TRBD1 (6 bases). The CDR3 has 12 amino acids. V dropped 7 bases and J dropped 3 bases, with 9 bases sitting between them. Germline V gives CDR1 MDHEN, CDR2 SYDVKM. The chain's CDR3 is CASNAGDYGYTF. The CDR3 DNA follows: TGTGCCAGCAATGCAGGGGACTATGGCTACACCTTC.

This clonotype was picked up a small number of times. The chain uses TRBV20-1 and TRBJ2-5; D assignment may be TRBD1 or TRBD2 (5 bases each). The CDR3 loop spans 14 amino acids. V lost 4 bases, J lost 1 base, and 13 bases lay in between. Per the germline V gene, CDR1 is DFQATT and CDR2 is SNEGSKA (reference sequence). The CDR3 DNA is TGCAGTGCTACCCCCTGGGACGGCCAAGAGACCCAGTACTTC. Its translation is CSATPWDGQETQYF.

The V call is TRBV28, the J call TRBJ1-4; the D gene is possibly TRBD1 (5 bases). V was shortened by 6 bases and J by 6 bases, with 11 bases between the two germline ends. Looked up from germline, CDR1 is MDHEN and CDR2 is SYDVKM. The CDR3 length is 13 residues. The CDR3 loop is CASRGGSYEKLFF. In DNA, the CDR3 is TGTGCCAGCAGGGGGGGTTCCTATGAAAAACTGTTTTTT.

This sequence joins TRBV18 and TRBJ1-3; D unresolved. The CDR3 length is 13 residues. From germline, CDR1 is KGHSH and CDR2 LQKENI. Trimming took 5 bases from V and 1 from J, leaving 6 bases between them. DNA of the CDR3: TGTGCCAGCTCAGTAGGGTCTGGAAACACCATATATTTT. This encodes CASSVGSGNTIYF.

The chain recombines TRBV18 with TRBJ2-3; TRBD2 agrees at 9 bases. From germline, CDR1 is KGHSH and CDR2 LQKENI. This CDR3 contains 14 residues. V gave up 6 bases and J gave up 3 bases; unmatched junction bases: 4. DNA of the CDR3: TGTGCCAGCTCGAAAGCGGGAGGAACAGATACGCAGTATTTT. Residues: CASSKAGGTDTQYF. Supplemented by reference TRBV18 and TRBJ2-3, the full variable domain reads NAGVMQNPRHLVRRRGQEARLRCSPMKGHSHVYWYRQLPEEGLKFMVYLQKENIIDESGMPKERFSAEFPKEGPSILRIQQVVRGDSAAYFCASSKAGGTDTQYFGPGTRLTVL.

CDR3 protein: CSAKRGGYTGELFF. For the CDR3, the DNA is TGCAGTGCTAAGCGGGGGGGCTACACCGGGGAGCTGTTTTTT. The chain has TRBV20-1 and TRBJ2-2, with 10 bases identical to TRBD2. This CDR3 has 14 residues. After removal of 4 bases from V and 3 bases from J, the junction contained 2 bases not matched to a gene. Per the germline V gene, CDR1 is DFQATT and CDR2 is SNEGSKA (reference sequence).

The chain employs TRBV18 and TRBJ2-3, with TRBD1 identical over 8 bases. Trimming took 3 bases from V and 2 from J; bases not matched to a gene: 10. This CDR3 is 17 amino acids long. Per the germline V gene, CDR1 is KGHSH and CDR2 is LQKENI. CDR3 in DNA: TGTGCCAGCTCACCGACAGGGGCTCGGGGACCCACAGATACGCAGTATTTT. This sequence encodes CASSPTGARGPTDTQYF.

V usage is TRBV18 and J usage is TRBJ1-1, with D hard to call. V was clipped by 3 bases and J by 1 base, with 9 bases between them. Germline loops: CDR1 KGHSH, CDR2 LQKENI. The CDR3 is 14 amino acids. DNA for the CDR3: TGTGCCAGCTCACCTTCTAACAGGAACACTGAAGCTTTCTTT. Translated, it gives CASSPSNRNTEAFF.

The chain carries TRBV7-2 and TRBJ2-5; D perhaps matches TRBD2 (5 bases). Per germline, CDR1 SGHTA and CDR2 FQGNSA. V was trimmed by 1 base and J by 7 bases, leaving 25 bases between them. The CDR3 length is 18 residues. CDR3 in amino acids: CASSLVSAWLSAVGTQYF. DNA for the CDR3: TGTGCCAGCAGCTTAGTGTCGGCTTGGCTTAGCGCCGTGGGGACCCAGTACTTC.

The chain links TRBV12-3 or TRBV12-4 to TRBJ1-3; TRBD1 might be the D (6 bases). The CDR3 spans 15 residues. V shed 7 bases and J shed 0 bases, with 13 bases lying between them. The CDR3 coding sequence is TGTGCCAGCACCCCAGGACAGTACTCTGGAAACACCATATATTTT. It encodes CASTPGQYSGNTIYF.

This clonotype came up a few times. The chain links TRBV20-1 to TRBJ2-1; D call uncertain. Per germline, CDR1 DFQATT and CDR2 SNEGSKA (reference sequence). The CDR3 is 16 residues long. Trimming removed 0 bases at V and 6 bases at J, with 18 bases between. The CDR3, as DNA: TGCAGTGCTAGAGAGGTGCAGCGCTCGAGTAGCAATGAGCAGTTCTTC. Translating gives CSAREVQRSSSNEQFF.